This record covers a single T cell receptor beta chain. Its antigen is unidentified. TCR beta CDR3 region amplification was performed from RNA transcripts. First-round RT-PCR targeting the TCR CDR3 was performed with the HTBI primer set. TCRdb re-called the multiplex PCR reads through MiXCR, storing one row per CDR3 protein. Of about 360,000 distinct CDR3 sequences in the sample, approximately 14% were seen once. The source of the sample is a study of T cells in Graves' hyperthyroidism and ophthalmopathy. Study as a whole: Peripheral blood was secured at the point of initial diagnosis, before any treatment.

Uncontrolled infection, other autoimmune disease, pregnancy and lactation each barred patients from inclusion. PBMCs were derived from roughly 9.6 ml fresh peripheral blood. Findings and caveats of the study: Onset of ophthalmopathy came a median approximately 6.8 months after the model predicted it.

V shed 2 bases and J 1 base; nucleotides not matched to a gene: 7. Germline CDR1 and CDR2: DFQATT and SNEGSKA (reference sequence). The CDR3 is made up of 15 amino acids. This clonotype originated in a woman under 30 with Graves' hyperthyroidism that later progressed to Graves' ophthalmopathy. The V call is TRBV20-1, the J call TRBJ2-7; TRBD2 matches 8 bases. Material for sequencing was blood. The chain's CDR3 is CSARSKAGVSYEQYF. CDR3 DNA sequence: TGCAGTGCTAGAAGCAAAGCGGGAGTATCCTACGAGCAGTACTTC.